The source of this TCR beta chain is a study of Ad26.COV2.S vaccination and SARS-CoV-2 variants. Study details: Intramuscular Ad26.COV2.S doses were given once or twice, 56 days apart.

Broader study findings: Comparable non-spike TCR breadth was observed in vaccine and placebo recipients.

Regarding treatment: some 20 received Ad26.COV2.S at low or high dose, single or two shots; 5 received placebo; per-sample allocation not given. Sampling occurred on day 63 after the first vaccine or placebo injection. The shot given was an Ad26 vector that makes Wuhan-strain SARS-CoV-2 spike. About this clone itself: Its antigen is not identified. Other DNA sequences in this sample translate to the same CDR3.

Between the trimmed V and J ends, which lost 5 bases and 2 bases, there was a span of 12 bases. This CDR3 comprises 14 residues. Germline CDR1 is MNHEY and CDR2 is SMNVEV (reference sequence). Repertoires were generated with immunoSEQ multiplex PCR, while TCRdb's copy carries only in-frame clones and drops some. The sample includes about 350,000 clones, 80% to 90% seen only once; the top ten take 5%. The receptor comes from a person between 18 and 65 years old who received the Ad26.COV2.S COVID-19 vaccine or a placebo. The J gene is TRBJ1-2, the V gene TRBV27, with D uncertain. The sample here was peripheral blood, taken in a trial of Ad26.COV2.S vaccine versus placebo. CDR3 in amino acids: CASSPFRVNYGYTF. The CDR3 DNA follows: TGTGCCAGCAGTCCGTTTAGAGTGAACTATGGCTACACCTTC.